The sequence of this T cell receptor beta chain was determined in a study of OX40 agonist ivuxolimab in advanced cancers. Across the study: Enrollees could have had prior anti-PD-1, anti-PD-L1 or anti-CTLA-4 therapy, which about 40% had received.

Using immunoSEQ multiplex PCR, the repertoire was profiled, and TCRdb retains in-frame clones only, with some absent. The table includes nearly 80,000 clones, approximately 85% detected once. Study-wide findings and caveats: The average count of expanded clones was higher among CD8+ T cells than among CD4+. At 0.1 to 3.0 mg/kg and by week 6, CD4+ and CD8+ T cells in the blood had expanded clonally.

As regards this clone: The antigen remains undetermined.

This CDR3 has 16 residues. CDR1 and CDR2 from the germline V gene are KGHSH and LQKENI. V was cut by 6 bases and J by 1 base, with 18 bases left in between. V usage is TRBV18 and J usage is TRBJ1-1; D is ambiguous. The sequence was obtained from an adult with an advanced solid tumor such as melanoma, head and neck, liver or kidney cancer. The sequenced sample was CD4+ or CD8+ T cells sorted from blood, obtained in a trial of the OX40 agonist ivuxolimab. CDR3 DNA: TGTGCCAGCTCCCCCACTTTCCGGGTTCCGAACACTGAAGCTTTCTTT. Its translation: CASSPTFRVPNTEAFF.